This TCR beta chain comes out of a study of patients and donors after allogeneic stem cell transplantation. TCRdb fed the RT-PCR reads into MiXCR, producing one record per CDR3 protein. The sample has about 110,000 distinct CDR3 sequences; over 30% are singletons. Material for sequencing was blood, either unsorted or a sorted T cell fraction (not recorded which). The receptor was isolated from a human donor who was either an allogeneic HSCT recipient or a stem cell or donor lymphocyte infusion donor (not recorded which). It is not recorded whose cells these are; they may come from a transplant donor.

CDR3 bases: TGTGCCACCAGCAGAGTTAGGACAGCGTATAGCAATCAGCCCCAGCATTTT. This gives the protein CATSRVRTAYSNQPQHF. V gene TRBV15 combines with J gene TRBJ1-5; possible D gene TRBD1, 6 bases. V was cut by 1 base and J by 0 bases, with 13 bases left in between. CDR3 length: 17 amino acids. Germline CDR1 LNHNV, CDR2 YYDKDF (reference sequence).